This paragraph covers one T cell receptor beta chain sequence. Its antigen target is currently unknown. Per-base qualities were not stored, and no clone one base away is much larger. The CDR3 goes from the cysteine to the phenylalanine over 17 residues. Only the CDR3 part of the read is kept: 51 bases, read in frame from the first base. V is clipped by 6 bases and J by 0 bases, and the sequence between their germline boundaries is 18 bases long. Sequences SGHTA (CDR1) and FQGNSA (CDR2) are obtained from the germline V gene. The immunoSEQ Assay, a bias-controlled multiplex PCR, was used to amplify TCRbeta CDR3 regions from genomic DNA. For the original study's pipeline: Within the assay, amplification of reference gene primers was used to estimate how many nucleated cells each sample contained. To quantify the absolute abundance of each unique TCRbeta CDR3 rearrangement, sequence reads were collapsed and filtered. For each sample, productive Simpson clonality was calculated by taking the square root of Simpson's diversity index across productive rearrangements. TCRdb mirrors the immuneACCESS table, restricted to in-frame sequences. Some clones are absent from its copies; in checked studies, under half trace to an unresolved V gene, and the reason for the others is unknown. The V and J calls and clone size were taken over from that table, and D and trimming were inferred from the DNA. The table for this sample lists almost 300,000 clones; roughly 86% of them were counted only once. The top ten clonotypes cover 11% of the sample.

The source of the sample is a study of blood T cell repertoires in COVID-19 (dated by TCRdb to 2019 to 2021). About the full investigation: Collaborator samples came from the United States, Italy and Spain and covered acute and convalescent phases of COVID-19. The prospective study material was composed of cDNA or gDNA derived from T cells, B-cell-depleted T cells, or PBMCs. The dataset comprised deeply sampled blood TCRbeta repertoires from subjects exposed to, actively infected with, or recovered from COVID-19. The repertoires were released in a freely available public database intended as a resource for research on the immune response to SARS-CoV-2. Samples were obtained from the ongoing ImmuneRACE study (first 160 participants) and from some 1,300 subjects provided by 6 global collaborators. The sample metadata nearly always contained a de-identified subject ID, COVID-19 status, age in years and sex. Where HLA class I and class II types were available, the types were taken from metadata supplied by the sample provider, not from assay-based typing. General study outcomes and caveats: The amount of clinical and demographic metadata varied by source and participant and was provided uncurated.

In Seattle, one collaborating source enrolled patients while the infection was active and tracked those patients longitudinally over the course of disease. The collaborating institutions used their own protocols to collect whole blood in K2EDTA tubes. For TCRbeta analysis, collaborators shipped samples in one of three forms: frozen whole blood, isolated PBMCs, or DNA extracted from either of those sample types. The specimen was peripheral blood. The sequence was collected from a woman younger than 45 with COVID-19, enrolled during active disease. The rearrangement joined TRBV7-2 to TRBJ1-3; the D gene is perhaps TRBD1, on 5 matching bases. CDR3 sequence: CASSPGVGRRSGNTIYF. The nucleotide sequence reads TGTGCCAGCAGTCCTGGTGTGGGGCGGCGCTCTGGAAACACCATATATTTT. The entire variable domain, with the stretches around the CDR3 drawn from the reference TRBV7-2 and TRBJ1-3 proteins, is GAGVSQSPSNKVTEKGKDVELRCDPISGHTALYWYRQSLGQGLEFLIYFQGNSAPDKSGLPSDRFSAERTGGSVSTLTIQRTQQEDSAVYLCASSPGVGRRSGNTIYFGEGSWLTVV.